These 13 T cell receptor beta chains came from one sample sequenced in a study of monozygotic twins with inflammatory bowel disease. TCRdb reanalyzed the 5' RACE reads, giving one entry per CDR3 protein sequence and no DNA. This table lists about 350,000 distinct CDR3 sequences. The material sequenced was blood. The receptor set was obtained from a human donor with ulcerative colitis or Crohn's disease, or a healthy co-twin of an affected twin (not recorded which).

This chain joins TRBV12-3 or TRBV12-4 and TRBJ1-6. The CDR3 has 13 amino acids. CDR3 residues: CASSALGDSPLHF.

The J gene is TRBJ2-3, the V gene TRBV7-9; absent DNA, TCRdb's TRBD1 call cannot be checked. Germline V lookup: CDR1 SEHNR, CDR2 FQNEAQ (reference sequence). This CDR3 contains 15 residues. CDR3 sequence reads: CASSSDTANTDTQYF.

CDR3 region: CASRTGGPYEQYF. This chain links TRBV28 with TRBJ2-7; TCRdb outputs TRBD1, but without DNA this stays unchecked. The germline CDR1 and CDR2 sequences are MDHEN and SYDVKM. The CDR3 runs to 13 residues.

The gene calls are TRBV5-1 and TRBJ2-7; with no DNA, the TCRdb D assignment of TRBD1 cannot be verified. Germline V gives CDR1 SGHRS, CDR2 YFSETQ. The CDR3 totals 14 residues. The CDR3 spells CASSLPGASYEQYF.

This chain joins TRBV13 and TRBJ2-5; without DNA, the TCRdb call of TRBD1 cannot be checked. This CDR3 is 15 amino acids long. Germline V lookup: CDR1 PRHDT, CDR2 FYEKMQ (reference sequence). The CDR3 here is CASSLLGADQETQYF.

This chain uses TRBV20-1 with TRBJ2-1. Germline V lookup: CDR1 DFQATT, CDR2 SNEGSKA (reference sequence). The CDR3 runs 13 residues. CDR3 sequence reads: CSAPPSSYNEQFF.

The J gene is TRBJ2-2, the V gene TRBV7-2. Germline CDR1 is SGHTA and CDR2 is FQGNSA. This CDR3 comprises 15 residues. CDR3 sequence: CASSQQNRNTGELFF.

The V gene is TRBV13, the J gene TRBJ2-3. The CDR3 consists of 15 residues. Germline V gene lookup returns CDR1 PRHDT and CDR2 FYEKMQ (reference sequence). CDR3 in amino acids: CASSLVRGSTDTQYF.

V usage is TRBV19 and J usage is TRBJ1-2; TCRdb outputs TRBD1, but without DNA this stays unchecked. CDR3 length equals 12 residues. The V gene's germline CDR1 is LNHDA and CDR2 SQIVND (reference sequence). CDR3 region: CASSSRGTGYTF.

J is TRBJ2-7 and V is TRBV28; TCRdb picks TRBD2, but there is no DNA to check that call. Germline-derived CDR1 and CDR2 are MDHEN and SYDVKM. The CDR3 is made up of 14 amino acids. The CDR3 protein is CASSATGLEYEQYF.

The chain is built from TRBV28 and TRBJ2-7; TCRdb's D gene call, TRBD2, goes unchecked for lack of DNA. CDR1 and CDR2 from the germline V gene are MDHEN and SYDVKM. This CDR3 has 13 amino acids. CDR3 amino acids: CASSAHFPGLQYF.

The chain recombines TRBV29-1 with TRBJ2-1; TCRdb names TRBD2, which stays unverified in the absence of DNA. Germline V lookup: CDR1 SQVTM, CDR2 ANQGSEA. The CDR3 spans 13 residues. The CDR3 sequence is CSVVGTSGRNGFF.

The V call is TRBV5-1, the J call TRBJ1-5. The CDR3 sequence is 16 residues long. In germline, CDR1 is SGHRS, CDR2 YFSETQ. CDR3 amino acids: CASSVGTGGGNQPQHF.